The 27 T cell receptor beta chains in this list originate from one sample, sequenced in a study of human T cells and chemical hapten exposure. TCRdb used MiXCR to reprocess the RACE reads, holding one entry per CDR3 protein. This sample has around 70,000 distinct CDR3 sequences, with over 8.5% found just once. Noted time point: patch test 3, about 24 weeks after DPC sensitization. Described treatment: therapeutic diphenylcyclopropenone sensitization with weekly scalp DPC. Sequenced material: whole blood, taken in connection with sensitization to the hapten diphenylcyclopropenone (DPC). These receptors were collected from a woman aged 45-59 years with alopecia areata. Some clones in this sample may be carry-over from other donors' samples.

This clonotype has ten or more counts. The chain carries TRBV5-1 and TRBJ2-2; no clear D gene. CDR3 length equals 14 residues. The germline V and J ends were trimmed by 2 bases and 6 bases, with 11 bases remaining between them. Germline assignment: CDR1 SGHRS and CDR2 YFSETQ. In nucleotides, the CDR3 is TGCGCCAGCAGCTTACCGTCGACACCCGGGGAGCTGTTTTTT. Translated, it gives CASSLPSTPGELFF.

This clonotype was seen ten or more times. The genes are TRBV7-6 and TRBJ2-2; weak D call: TRBD1 (6 bases). Trimming took 5 bases from V and 4 from J, leaving 17 bases between them. Germline lookup yields CDR1 SGHVS and CDR2 FNYEAQ. This CDR3 is 16 amino acids long. CDR3 region: CASSRKGPQGTGELFF. CDR3 bases: TGTGCCAGCAGCCGAAAAGGCCCACAGGGCACCGGGGAGCTGTTTTTT.

This clonotype was seen repeatedly, ten times or more. The rearrangement links TRBV9 to TRBJ1-3; D remains unclear. The CDR3 is 16 residues long. Per germline, CDR1 SGDLS and CDR2 YYNGEE. Trimming removed 2 bases from V and 0 bases from J, with 12 bases in between. The CDR3 DNA sequence: TGTGCCAGCAGCGTCCAGGCTTCCAGCTCTGGAAACACCATATATTTT. Its translation: CASSVQASSSGNTIYF.

This chain joins TRBV29-1 and TRBJ2-1; D not certain. Trimming left V 8 bases short and J 1 base short, with 12 bases between. Per germline, CDR1 SQVTM and CDR2 ANQGSEA. This CDR3 is 13 amino acids long. The CDR3, as DNA: TGCAGCAGTGGCACTACATCCTACAATGAGCAGTTCTTC. Amino acid sequence: CSSGTTSYNEQFF.

This clonotype showed up many times. The chain has TRBV2 and TRBJ2-3; unclear D gene. Germline CDR1 is SNHLY and CDR2 is FYNNEI. The CDR3 sequence is 12 residues long. V lost 5 bases to trimming and J lost 3 bases, with 6 bases between them. Here the CDR3 reads CASSSNTDTQYF. The CDR3 bases are TGTGCCAGCAGTTCCAATACAGATACGCAGTATTTT.

This clonotype came up many times. The V and J genes are TRBV18 and TRBJ1-1; weak D call: TRBD1 (6 bases). Trimming left V 3 bases short and J 1 base short, with 12 bases between. The CDR3 is made up of 15 amino acids. Per germline, CDR1 KGHSH and CDR2 LQKENI. For the CDR3, the DNA is TGTGCCAGCTCACCCCAACGACAGGAGAACACTGAAGCTTTCTTT. It encodes CASSPQRQENTEAFF.

This chain uses TRBV6-6 with TRBJ1-3; TRBD1 is a possible D gene (6 bases). Germline V gene data show CDR1 as MNHNY and CDR2 as SVGAGI (reference sequence). There are 16 residues in the CDR3. The V gene lost 4 bases and the J gene lost 3 bases, with 16 bases spanning the gap. DNA of the CDR3: TGTGCCAGCAGTTTCCGAAACACAGGGTTTGGAAACACCATATATTTT. This codes for CASSFRNTGFGNTIYF.

This clonotype has more than one count but fewer than ten. V usage is TRBV5-1 and J usage is TRBJ2-7; D call uncertain. CDR1 is SGHRS, CDR2 YFSETQ, per germline. The CDR3 covers 13 residues. V lost 5 bases, J lost 10 bases, and 19 bases lay in between. The CDR3 spells CASSRTEWDSQYF. The CDR3 DNA reads TGCGCCAGCAGTCGTACTGAATGGGATAGCCAGTACTTC.

This clonotype appeared a few times. The V and J genes are TRBV7-9 and TRBJ1-2, with 7 bases lining up with TRBD1. The trim removed 2 bases at V and 2 bases at J, leaving 5 bases unmatched. Germline CDR1 is SEHNR and CDR2 is FQNEAQ (reference sequence). CDR3 length: 15 residues. The CDR3 nucleotides read TGTGCCAGCAGCTTAAATGACAGGGCAAACTATGGCTACACCTTC. Amino acids: CASSLNDRANYGYTF. The full variable domain, completed using reference TRBV7-9 and TRBJ1-2, is DTGVSQNPRHKITKRGQNVTFRCDPISEHNRLYWYRQTLGQGPEFLTYFQNEAQLEKSRLLSDRFSAERPKGSFSTLEIQRTEQGDSAMYLCASSLNDRANYGYTFGSGTRLTVV.

This clonotype was counted many times. The chain employs TRBV29-1 and TRBJ2-5; possibly TRBD2 for D (6 bases). The CDR3 is made up of 12 amino acids. CDR1 SQVTM and CDR2 ANQGSEA come from the germline V gene. Deletions cut 4 bases from V and 5 bases from J, with 11 bases between. The DNA of the CDR3 is TGCAGCGTTGTTGGGGAGGTGGAGACCCAGTACTTC. Encoded protein: CSVVGEVETQYF.

In its sample, this clonotype was seen many times. V and J are TRBV2 and TRBJ2-3; no definite D call. V was clipped by 7 bases and J by 4 bases, with 9 bases between them. The CDR3 sequence is 12 residues long. From germline, CDR1 is SNHLY and CDR2 FYNNEI. CDR3 nucleotide sequence: TGTGCCAGCACTCCTCTGCCAGATACGCAGTATTTT. It yields the protein CASTPLPDTQYF.

This clonotype has at least ten counts. This chain links TRBV18 with TRBJ1-5; D not certain. The CDR3 loop spans 13 amino acids. The germline V gene encodes CDR1 KGHSH and CDR2 LQKENI. Trimming shortened V by 6 bases and J by 0 bases, and 6 bases separated the two germline ends. CDR3 sequence: CASSSFSNQPQHF. CDR3 nucleotide sequence: TGTGCCAGCTCGTCATTTAGCAATCAGCCCCAGCATTTT.

This clonotype appeared many times. The genes are TRBV20-1 and TRBJ2-1; the D is unclear. Trimming shortened V by 3 bases and J by 6 bases, and 9 bases separated the two germline ends. The germline V gene has CDR1 DFQATT and CDR2 SNEGSKA (reference sequence). The CDR3 runs 12 residues. CDR3 bases: TGCAGTGCTAGTATCTCGGGCAATGAGCAGTTCTTC. Its protein product is CSASISGNEQFF.

V gene TRBV27 combines with J gene TRBJ1-2; possibly TRBD1 for D (5 bases). CDR1 and CDR2 from the germline V gene are MNHEY and SMNVEV (reference sequence). The CDR3 length is 13 residues. Trimming left V 10 bases short and J 6 bases short, with 18 bases between. CDR3 coding DNA: TGTGCCACCAAACTACAGGTTGGCCATGGCTACACCTTC. Translation gives CATKLQVGHGYTF.

This clonotype was recorded many times. This chain joins TRBV29-1 and TRBJ1-1; unclear D gene. The CDR3 is made up of 13 amino acids. Germline V gene lookup returns CDR1 SQVTM and CDR2 ANQGSEA. Trimming left V 5 bases short and J 0 bases short, with 10 bases between. The CDR3 DNA is TGCAGCGTTTCAGTTTCTATGAACACTGAAGCTTTCTTT. It codes for CSVSVSMNTEAFF.

In its sample, this clonotype was seen many times. This sequence joins TRBV5-5 and TRBJ1-5; D is unclear. The CDR3 sequence is 13 residues long. V lost 5 bases to trimming and J lost 7 bases, with 13 bases between them. The germline V gene encodes CDR1 SGHKS and CDR2 YYEKEE (reference sequence). For the CDR3, the DNA is TGTGCCAGCAGTTCCCGGTTGAAACAGCCCCAGCATTTT. It yields the protein CASSSRLKQPQHF.

DNA of the CDR3: TGTGCCACAATCCCGGACTCCTTGTTGGGGGCCAACGTCCTGACTTTC. This sequence encodes CATIPDSLLGANVLTF. The chain joins TRBV11-2 to TRBJ2-6, with a weak D call TRBD2 (5 bases). The CDR3 has 16 amino acids. V was trimmed by 10 bases and J by 4 bases, leaving 20 bases between them. Per the germline V gene, CDR1 is SGHAT and CDR2 is FQNNGV. Full variable domain (remainder filled in from reference TRBV11-2 and TRBJ2-6): EAGVAQSPRYKIIEKRQSVAFWCNPISGHATLYWYQQILGQGPKLLIQFQNNGVVDDSQLPKDRFSAERLKGVDSTLKIQPAKLEDSAVYLCATIPDSLLGANVLTFGAGSRLTVL.

V and J are TRBV2 and TRBJ1-6, with TRBD1 as a possible D gene (6 bases). The CDR3 is 13 residues long. V was cut by 8 bases and J by 6 bases, with 11 bases left in between. Germline V gives CDR1 SNHLY, CDR2 FYNNEI. The CDR3 DNA reads TGTGCCAGCCCGGACAGTCCTAATTCACCCCTCCACTTT. This sequence encodes CASPDSPNSPLHF. The full variable domain, completed using reference TRBV2 and TRBJ1-6, is EPEVTQTPSHQVTQMGQEVILRCVPISNHLYFYWYRQILGQKVEFLVSFYNNEISEKSEIFDDQFSVERPDGSNFTLKIRSTKLEDSAMYFCASPDSPNSPLHFGNGTRLTVT.

The chain combines TRBV11-3 with TRBJ2-3, with 7 bases matching TRBD1. This CDR3 is 16 amino acids long. V gave up 3 bases and J gave up 4 bases; unmatched junction bases: 10. The germline V gene has CDR1 SGHNT and CDR2 YENEEA. The CDR3 DNA follows: TGTGCCAGCAGCTTGGGCCCGGGGCAGGGGGCAGATACGCAGTATTTT. Amino acid sequence: CASSLGPGQGADTQYF.

This clonotype was observed a handful of times. The genes are TRBV19 and TRBJ1-5; D is undetermined. CDR1 and CDR2 from the germline V gene are LNHDA and SQIVND (reference sequence). The length of the CDR3 is 15 residues. V lost 1 base and J lost 1, with 8 bases in between. The CDR3 DNA is TGTGCCAGTAGTATAGGGAGTGGAAGCAATCAGCCCCAGCATTTT. Amino acid sequence: CASSIGSGSNQPQHF.

The chain employs TRBV7-9 and TRBJ2-2, with D unresolved. CDR3 length: 14 amino acids. CDR1 and CDR2 from the germline V gene are SEHNR and FQNEAQ (reference sequence). The ends were cut back, 8 bases at V and 0 bases at J, with 10 bases in the middle. The CDR3 DNA sequence: TGTGCCAGCGAGTTGCAGACGAACACCGGGGAGCTGTTTTTT. Translation: CASELQTNTGELFF.

The V gene is TRBV6-5, the J gene TRBJ2-5; D tentatively fits TRBD1 or TRBD2 (5 bases each). The germline CDR1 and CDR2 sequences are MNHEY and SVGAGI. The CDR3 consists of 14 residues. Trimming took 0 bases from V and 5 from J, leaving 10 bases between them. In DNA form, the CDR3 reads TGTGCCAGCAGTTACTCCCCAGGGACCGAGACCCAGTACTTC. Its translation is CASSYSPGTETQYF.

This clonotype was seen at least ten times. In DNA, the CDR3 is TGCGCCAGCAGCCCAATCGGGGGTATCAAGTTCTTC. Translation: CASSPIGGIKFF. The chain combines TRBV4-1 with TRBJ2-1, with D tentatively TRBD2 (6 bases). Between the trimmed V and J ends, which lost 4 bases and 14 bases, there was a span of 15 bases. Germline values: CDR1 MGHRA, CDR2 YSYEKL. The CDR3 sequence is 12 residues long.

This clonotype was seen repeatedly, ten times or more. This chain joins TRBV11-2 and TRBJ1-1; D is ambiguous. The V and J ends lost 1 base and 6 bases respectively, with 12 bases between them. CDR1 and CDR2 (germline): SGHAT, FQNNGV. The CDR3 sequence is 14 residues long. The CDR3 sequence is CASSLGEKVSEAFF. The CDR3 bases are TGTGCCAGCAGCTTAGGGGAGAAAGTATCTGAAGCTTTCTTT. Filled out from reference TRBV11-2 and TRBJ1-1, the complete variable domain reads EAGVAQSPRYKIIEKRQSVAFWCNPISGHATLYWYQQILGQGPKLLIQFQNNGVVDDSQLPKDRFSAERLKGVDSTLKIQPAKLEDSAVYLCASSLGEKVSEAFFGQGTRLTVV.

This clonotype was found a few times. The rearrangement joins TRBV6-6 to TRBJ1-1; no clear D gene. Trimming left V 7 bases short and J 4 bases short, with 13 bases between. The CDR3 totals 13 residues. From germline, CDR1 is MNHNY and CDR2 SVGAGI (reference sequence). The CDR3 here is CASTTSRGTEAFF. CDR3 nucleotide sequence: TGTGCCAGCACTACATCCCGGGGCACTGAAGCTTTCTTT.

This clonotype was seen many times. The chain is built from TRBV7-2 and TRBJ2-7; tentatively, D is TRBD1 or TRBD2 (6 bases each). CDR3 length: 13 residues. The germline gives CDR1 SGHTA, CDR2 FQGNSA. Trimming left V 5 bases short and J 3 bases short, with 11 bases between. The CDR3 nucleotides are TGTGCCAGCAGCCATGGGGGGCGCTACGAGCAGTACTTC. Translating gives CASSHGGRYEQYF.

The J gene is TRBJ2-6, the V gene TRBV7-2; D unresolved. The CDR3 runs 10 residues. Trimming cost V 2 bases and J 15 bases, with 5 bases left between them. CDR1 is SGHTA, CDR2 FQGNSA, per germline. The CDR3 DNA is TGTGCCAGCAGCTTAACGGCCCTGACTTTC. Its protein product is CASSLTALTF. Drawing the rest from reference TRBV7-2 and TRBJ2-6, the complete variable domain is GAGVSQSPSNKVTEKGKDVELRCDPISGHTALYWYRQSLGQGLEFLIYFQGNSAPDKSGLPSDRFSAERTGGSVSTLTIQRTQQEDSAVYLCASSLTALTFGAGSRLTVL.